The rows below give T cell receptor beta chains drawn from one sample of a study of cytomegalovirus exposure and HLA in healthy donors. Profiled with immunoSEQ multiplex PCR; TCRdb holds only in-frame clones, not every one. The sample lists roughly 150,000 clones; around 80% were seen once. Sequenced input: PBMCs. The receptors shown here come from a middle-aged man in good health and CMV-seropositive. CDR3s include the opening cysteine and the closing phenylalanine or tryptophan. Fields, in order: V gene, D gene, J gene, clone size, CDR3 DNA, CDR3 protein. The D gene is left open where the match is weak. Some rows have no size entry. The others give once, few or many, or a class for an expanded clone.

V gene: TRBV7-9
D gene: -
J gene: TRBJ1-1
clone size: -
CDR3 DNA: TGTGTCAGCAGCTTCGGGAACACTGAAGCTTTCTTT
CDR3 protein: CVSSFGNTEAFF

V gene: TRBV7-9
D gene: -
J gene: TRBJ2-2
clone size: -
CDR3 DNA: TGTGCCAGCAGCTTAGAGCCGTCCGGTAAGAACACCGGGGAGCTGTTTTTT
CDR3 protein: CASSLEPSGKNTGELFF

V gene: TRBV4-1
D gene: -
J gene: TRBJ2-7
clone size: -
CDR3 DNA: TGCGCCAGCAGCCAAGAAGCCCCGAGCTCCTACGAGCAGTACTTC
CDR3 protein: CASSQEAPSSYEQYF

V gene: TRBV15
D gene: TRBD1
J gene: TRBJ1-5
clone size: few
CDR3 DNA: TGTGCCACCAGCAGAGGTGGACAGGTCAATCAGCCCCAGCATTTT
CDR3 protein: CATSRGGQVNQPQHF

V gene: TRBV10-3
D gene: -
J gene: TRBJ1-1
clone size: -
CDR3 DNA: TGTGCCATCAGGACGGGGGACCCAAGGGACACTGAAGCTTTCTTT
CDR3 protein: CAIRTGDPRDTEAFF

V gene: TRBV7-3
D gene: TRBD1
J gene: TRBJ1-1
clone size: -
CDR3 DNA: TGTGCCAGCAGCTCCCTACAGGGGGAAGCTTTCTTT
CDR3 protein: CASSSLQGEAFF

V gene: TRBV7-6
D gene: TRBD1
J gene: TRBJ2-5
clone size: once
CDR3 DNA: TGTGCCAGCAGCTTTAACAGGGGGAAGGAGACCCAGTACTTC
CDR3 protein: CASSFNRGKETQYF

V gene: TRBV7-9
D gene: -
J gene: TRBJ1-5
clone size: -
CDR3 DNA: TGTGCCAGCAGCTTAGCTTTAAATCAGCCCCAGCATTTT
CDR3 protein: CASSLALNQPQHF

V gene: TRBV7-9
D gene: TRBD2
J gene: TRBJ2-7
clone size: -
CDR3 DNA: TGTGCCAGCAGCTTCCCTAGCGGCTACGAGCAGTACTTC
CDR3 protein: CASSFPSGYEQYF

V gene: TRBV6-5
D gene: TRBD1
J gene: TRBJ1-5
clone size: -
CDR3 DNA: TGTGCCAGCAGTTACCAGCGGACAGGGGAACAGCCCCAGCATTTT
CDR3 protein: CASSYQRTGEQPQHF

V gene: TRBV6-1
D gene: -
J gene: TRBJ1-5
clone size: -
CDR3 DNA: TGTGCCAGCAGTGAAGCGTGGGCCCAATCCCAGCATTTT
CDR3 protein: CASSEAWAQSQHF

V gene: TRBV5-1
D gene: -
J gene: TRBJ2-3
clone size: -
CDR3 DNA: TGCGCCAGCAGCTCACAGGGACCCACAGATACGCAGTATTTT
CDR3 protein: CASSSQGPTDTQYF

V gene: TRBV5-1
D gene: TRBD1
J gene: TRBJ1-1
clone size: -
CDR3 DNA: TGCGCCAGCCGACAGGGAGGGAACACTGAAGCTTTCTTT
CDR3 protein: CASRQGGNTEAFF

V gene: TRBV29-1
D gene: TRBD1
J gene: TRBJ2-2
clone size: -
CDR3 DNA: TGCACTGTTACCGGGACAGGGATCACCGGGGAGCTGTTTTTT
CDR3 protein: CTVTGTGITGELFF

V gene: TRBV6-4
D gene: TRBD1
J gene: TRBJ1-1
clone size: few
CDR3 DNA: TGTGCCAGCAGTCAGGACAGGGGCAGGGGGAACACTGAAGCTTTCTTT
CDR3 protein: CASSQDRGRGNTEAFF

V gene: TRBV9
D gene: -
J gene: TRBJ2-5
clone size: once
CDR3 DNA: TGTGCCAGCAGCGTAGAACGGGAAGAAGGAGAGACCCAGTACTTC
CDR3 protein: CASSVEREEGETQYF

V gene: TRBV7-2
D gene: -
J gene: TRBJ1-2
clone size: -
CDR3 DNA: TGTGCCAGCAGCCCATCGGACACCTATGGCTACACCTTC
CDR3 protein: CASSPSDTYGYTF

V gene: TRBV6-5
D gene: TRBD1
J gene: TRBJ1-4
clone size: -
CDR3 DNA: TGTGCCAGCAGCCCGGGACAGTGGGATGAAAAACTGTTTTTT
CDR3 protein: CASSPGQWDEKLFF

V gene: TRBV7-6
D gene: TRBD1
J gene: TRBJ2-7
clone size: once
CDR3 DNA: TGTGCCAGCAGCTTTCGACAGGGGGCGGATCACGAGCAGTACTTC
CDR3 protein: CASSFRQGADHEQYF

V gene: TRBV9
D gene: -
J gene: TRBJ2-5
clone size: few
CDR3 DNA: TGTGCCAGCAGCCCCCGGAGGGCGGGGGAGACCCAGTACTTC
CDR3 protein: CASSPRRAGETQYF

V gene: TRBV5-6
D gene: -
J gene: TRBJ2-1
clone size: -
CDR3 DNA: TGTGCCAGCACCAGGGGTGGCCCGGGGGGCTCCTACAATGAGCAGTTCTTC
CDR3 protein: CASTRGGPGGSYNEQFF

V gene: TRBV19
D gene: -
J gene: TRBJ1-2
clone size: -
CDR3 DNA: TGTGCCAGTACTGGGTTCGACTACGGCTACACCTTC
CDR3 protein: CASTGFDYGYTF

V gene: TRBV12-5
D gene: -
J gene: TRBJ2-1
clone size: -
CDR3 DNA: TGTGCTAGTGGCTCCCTAGTGAATGAGCAGTTCTTC
CDR3 protein: CASGSLVNEQFF

V gene: TRBV6-1
D gene: -
J gene: TRBJ1-5
clone size: -
CDR3 DNA: TGTGCCAGCACACAGGGCTTCAATCAGCCCCAGCATTTT
CDR3 protein: CASTQGFNQPQHF

V gene: TRBV10-3
D gene: TRBD1
J gene: TRBJ1-4
clone size: -
CDR3 DNA: TGTGCCATCAGTGAGGCCCCACAGGGGCAAGATGAAAAACTGTTTTTT
CDR3 protein: CAISEAPQGQDEKLFF

V gene: TRBV5-6
D gene: -
J gene: TRBJ2-1
clone size: once
CDR3 DNA: TGTGCCAGCAGCCTCCCCGGAGGTAGCTACAATGAGCAGTTCTTC
CDR3 protein: CASSLPGGSYNEQFF

V gene: TRBV6-5
D gene: -
J gene: TRBJ1-4
clone size: -
CDR3 DNA: TGTGCCAGCAGTTTCGCGTCGCCCGATGAAAAACTGTTTTTT
CDR3 protein: CASSFASPDEKLFF

V gene: TRBV2
D gene: -
J gene: TRBJ1-1
clone size: -
CDR3 DNA: TGTGCCAGCAGTGACCGAATATGGCCGAACACTGAAGCTTTCTTT
CDR3 protein: CASSDRIWPNTEAFF

V gene: TRBV5-1
D gene: -
J gene: TRBJ1-4
clone size: -
CDR3 DNA: TGCGCCAGCAGCGACCCCGGGAGTTCCAATGAAAAACTGTTTTTT
CDR3 protein: CASSDPGSSNEKLFF

V gene: TRBV27
D gene: -
J gene: TRBJ2-3
clone size: -
CDR3 DNA: TGTGCCAGCAGTTCTCGACAGCCCCCACATACGCAGTATTTT
CDR3 protein: CASSSRQPPHTQYF

V gene: TRBV28
D gene: -
J gene: TRBJ2-7
clone size: -
CDR3 DNA: TGTGCCAGCACCTGGGACTCCCTAGGGGAGCAGTACTTC
CDR3 protein: CASTWDSLGEQYF